This T cell receptor (beta chain) was sequenced for a study of T cell responses to AZD1222 COVID-19 vaccine. V shed 8 bases, J shed 0 bases, and the junction held 5 bases outside the gene matches. Germline V gives CDR1 SNHLY, CDR2 FYNNEI. The CDR3 has 15 residues. Clones were sequenced by immunoSEQ multiplex PCR, and TCRdb holds only the in-frame ones, with some missing. This sample carries about 150,000 clones, approximately 91% of them seen once, and the ten largest clones take about 2%. Points from the study as a whole: Samples come after the peak T cell response, not at day 14. Across the whole spike, CD4 TCRs peaked at regions 160-218 and 743-854. Most donors were white British, females outnumbered males, and clonal diversity was possibly underestimated. As reported, nearly half of all spike-specific TCRs target variant regions that are unmutated.

This clone was detected only once. Its target is not known. The sequence was obtained from an adult who received the AZD1222 COVID-19 vaccine. This chain uses TRBV2 with TRBJ1-3, with 9 bases that match TRBD1. The starting material was peripheral blood, obtained 28 days after the second AZD1222 dose. CDR3 residues: CASVDRGLSGNTIYF. CDR3 DNA: TGTGCCAGCGTGGACAGGGGACTCTCTGGAAACACCATATATTTT.